The clone carrying this TCR beta chain was recorded at least ten times. Sequencing ends 3 residues short of the CDR3 end; the germline J gene provides the rest. The data were taken from a study of T cell clonality in common variable immunodeficiency. Clones were sequenced by immunoSEQ multiplex PCR, and TCRdb holds only the in-frame ones, with some missing. The sample yields about 34,000 clones, without any singletons. This CDR3 has 16 residues. V was pared by 2 bases and J by 0 bases, with 17 bases between. CDR1 DFQATT and CDR2 SNEGSKA come from the germline V gene (reference sequence). This clonotype was sampled from a person aged 18 to 70 in good health. J is TRBJ2-7 and V is TRBV20-1; a possible D gene is TRBD2 (6 bases). The sequenced sample consisted of peripheral blood mononuclear cells. The CDR3 spells CSARSLRNSGSYEQYF. The part of the CDR3 DNA that was read is TGCAGTGCTAGATCCCTCAGGAATAGCGGCTCCTACGAG.